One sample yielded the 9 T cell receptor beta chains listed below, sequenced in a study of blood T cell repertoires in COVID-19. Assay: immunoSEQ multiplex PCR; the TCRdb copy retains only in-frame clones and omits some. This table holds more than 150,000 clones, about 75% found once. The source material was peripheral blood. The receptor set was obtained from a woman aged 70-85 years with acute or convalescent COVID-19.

CDR3 nucleotide sequence: TGTGCCAGCAGTGAGGGTAGACAGCCGAATCAGCCCCAGCATTTT. Amino acid sequence: CASSEGRQPNQPQHF. The rearrangement joins TRBV6-1 to TRBJ1-5; weak D call: TRBD1 (5 bases). The CDR3 consists of 15 residues. V shed 3 bases and J shed 4 bases, with 13 bases lying between them. Germline V gives CDR1 MNHNS, CDR2 SASEGT.

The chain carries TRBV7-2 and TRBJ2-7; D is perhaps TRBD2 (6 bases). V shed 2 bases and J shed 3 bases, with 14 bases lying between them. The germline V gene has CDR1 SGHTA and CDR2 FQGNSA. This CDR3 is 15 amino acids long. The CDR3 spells CASSLSPSEVYEQYF. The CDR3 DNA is TGTGCCAGCAGCTTATCCCCTAGCGAGGTCTACGAGCAGTACTTC.

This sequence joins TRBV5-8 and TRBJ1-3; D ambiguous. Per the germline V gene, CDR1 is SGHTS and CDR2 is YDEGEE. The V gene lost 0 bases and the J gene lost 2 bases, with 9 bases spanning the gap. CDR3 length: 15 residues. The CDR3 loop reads CASSLDVSPGNTIYF. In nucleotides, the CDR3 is TGTGCCAGCAGCTTGGATGTTAGTCCTGGAAACACCATATATTTT.

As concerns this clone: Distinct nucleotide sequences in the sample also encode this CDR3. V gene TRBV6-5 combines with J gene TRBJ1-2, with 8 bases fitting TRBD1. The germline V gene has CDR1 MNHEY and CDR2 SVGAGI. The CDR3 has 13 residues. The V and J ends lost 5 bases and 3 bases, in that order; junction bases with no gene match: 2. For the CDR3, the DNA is TGTGCCAGCAGTCCGACAGGGGACTATGGCTACACCTTC. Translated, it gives CASSPTGDYGYTF.

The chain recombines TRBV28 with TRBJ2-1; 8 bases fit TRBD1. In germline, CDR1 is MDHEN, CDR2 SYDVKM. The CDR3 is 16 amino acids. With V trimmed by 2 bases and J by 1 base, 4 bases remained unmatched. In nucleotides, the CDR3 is TGTGCCAGCAGTTTAACAGGGGGACAGTCCTACAATGAGCAGTTCTTC. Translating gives CASSLTGGQSYNEQFF.

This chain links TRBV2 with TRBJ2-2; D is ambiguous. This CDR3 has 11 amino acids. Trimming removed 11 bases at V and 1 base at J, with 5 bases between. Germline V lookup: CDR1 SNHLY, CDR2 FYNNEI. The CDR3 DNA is TGTGCCGGCGGGAACACCGGGGAGCTGTTTTTT. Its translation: CAGGNTGELFF.

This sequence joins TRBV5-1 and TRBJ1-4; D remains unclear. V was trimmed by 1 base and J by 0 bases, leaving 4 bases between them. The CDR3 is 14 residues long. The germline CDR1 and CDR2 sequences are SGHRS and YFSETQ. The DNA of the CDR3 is TGCGCCAGCAGCTTGACAACAACTAATGAAAAACTGTTTTTT. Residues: CASSLTTTNEKLFF.

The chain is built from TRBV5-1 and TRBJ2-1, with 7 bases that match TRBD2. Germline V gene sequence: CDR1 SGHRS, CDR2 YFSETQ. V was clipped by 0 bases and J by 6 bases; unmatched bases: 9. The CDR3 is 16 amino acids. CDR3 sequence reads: CASSLEGGRVGNEQFF. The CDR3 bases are TGCGCCAGCAGCTTGGAAGGCGGGAGAGTAGGCAATGAGCAGTTCTTC.

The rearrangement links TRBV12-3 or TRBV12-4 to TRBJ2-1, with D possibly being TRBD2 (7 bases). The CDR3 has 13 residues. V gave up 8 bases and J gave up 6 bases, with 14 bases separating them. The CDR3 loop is CASRGAPGNEQFF. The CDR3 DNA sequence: TGTGCCAGCCGGGGGGCGCCCGGCAATGAGCAGTTCTTC.